The next 20 T cell receptor beta chains were all read from a single sample in a study of tissue T cells after allogeneic stem cell transplantation. Time point specified: mouse harvest day 7 after allogeneic transplant. The graft held 10^6 splenic CD5+ T cells and 10^7 T-cell-depleted bone marrow cells. Only in-frame clones appear in the TCRdb table, and some are missing; sequencing was by immunoSEQ multiplex PCR. The sample holds 8,000 or so clones; 46% are singletons and the top ten take approximately 8.4%. The specimen was gut tissue. The receptors originated from a female BALB/c mouse given C57BL/6 T cells with graft-versus-host disease after an allogeneic hematopoietic cell transplant.

In its sample, this clone is medium-sized. Mouse gene names and germline throughout. The CDR3 end lies 1 residue beyond the end of the read and is filled in from the germline J gene. The V gene is TRBV23, the J gene TRBJ2-7; the table's D call, TRBD2, has no DNA check behind it. Germline V gene sequence: CDR1 KGHTA, CDR2 FQNQQP. This CDR3 region has 14 residues. The part of the CDR3 DNA that was read is TGCTCCAGCAGTCAAGTAACTGGGGGATATGAACAGTAC. Translating it yields CSSSQVTGGYEQY. The whole CDR3 sequence is CSSSQVTGGYEQYF.

As to this clone: Gene names refer to mouse genes. From the germline J gene comes the end of the CDR3, since the read stops 1 residue before it. This chain uses TRBV3 with TRBJ2-7; D is undetermined. The CDR3 is made up of 14 amino acids. Per the germline V gene, CDR1 is SNHLY and CDR2 is FYNGKV (reference sequence). V was cut by 3 bases and J by 0 bases, with 9 bases left in between. CDR3 DNA, as far as it was read: TGTGCCAGCAGCTTTCGACAAAGCTCCTATGAACAGTAC. Translation: CASSFRQSSYEQY. The full CDR3 protein is CASSFRQSSYEQYF.

Comments on this clone: Gene labels here are mouse ones. The CDR3 extends 1 residue past the end of the read, so its final part is completed from the germline J gene. The rearrangement links TRBV12-2 to TRBJ1-3; D call uncertain. The V gene lost 0 bases and the J gene lost 0 bases, with 8 bases spanning the gap. This CDR3 is 15 amino acids long. From germline, CDR1 is SGHLS and CDR2 HYDKME. CDR3 DNA, as far as it was read: TGTGCCAGCTCTCTCGATAACAATTCTGGAAATACGCTCTAT. It codes for CASSLDNNSGNTLY. The entire CDR3 reads CASSLDNNSGNTLYF.

A note on this clone: Germline and genes: mouse. Read data end 1 residue before the CDR3 end; the end is taken from the germline J gene. V gene TRBV1 combines with J gene TRBJ1-5; perhaps TRBD1 as D (6 bases). CDR1 is NSQYPW, CDR2 LRSPGD, per germline (reference sequence). Trimming stripped 6 bases from V and 3 bases from J, with 12 bases between. The CDR3 loop spans 14 amino acids. The CDR3 DNA, read in part, is TGCACCTGCAGAGAGACAGGCGGCAACCAGGCTCCGCTT. Protein sequence: CTCRETGGNQAPL. The entire CDR3 protein is CTCRETGGNQAPLF.

Regarding this clone: Gene names and germline refer to mouse. Read data end 1 residue before the CDR3 end; the end is taken from the germline J gene. V and J are TRBV15 and TRBJ2-3; 8 bases agree with TRBD1. Germline-derived CDR1 and CDR2 are SGHND and FRSKSL. CDR3 length: 14 amino acids. V gave up 6 bases and J gave up 3 bases; unmatched junction bases: 5. Here the CDR3 reads CASRTGGKAETLYF. The part of the CDR3 DNA that was read is TGTGCCAGCAGAACAGGGGGTAAGGCAGAAACGCTGTAT.

With regard to this clone: Gene names refer to mouse genes. The sequenced fragment ends 1 residue before the CDR3 boundary, so the rest is inferred from the germline J gene. This chain links TRBV12-2 with TRBJ2-5; TRBD2 is a possible D gene (6 bases). The CDR3 spans 14 residues. Looked up from germline, CDR1 is SGHLS and CDR2 is HYDKME. V lost 0 bases to trimming and J lost 2 bases, with 8 bases between them. The sequenced part of the CDR3 DNA is TGTGCCAGCTCTCTCCCGGGGGGCCAAGACACCCAGTAC. It encodes CASSLPGGQDTQY. The entire CDR3 protein is CASSLPGGQDTQYF.

As for this clone: Mouse names are used for the genes. The CDR3 end falls 1 residue outside the read, so it is completed with the germline J gene. This chain links TRBV1 with TRBJ1-2, with D perhaps matching TRBD1 (6 bases). This CDR3 comprises 15 residues. The ends were cut back, 0 bases at V and 3 bases at J, with 11 bases in the middle. CDR1 NSQYPW and CDR2 LRSPGD come from the germline V gene (reference sequence). Here the CDR3 reads CTCSADQGRDSDYTF. The DNA read from the CDR3 is TGCACCTGCAGTGCAGATCAGGGGAGGGACTCCGACTACACC.

In regard to this clone: Germline and genes: mouse. Sequencing ends 1 residue short of the CDR3 end; the germline J gene provides the rest. The V and J genes are TRBV31 and TRBJ2-3; 11 nucleotides agree with TRBD2. The germline V gene encodes CDR1 GKSSPN and CDR2 SITVG. Unmatched junction bases numbered 5, after V lost 1 base and J lost 2 bases. This CDR3 contains 16 residues. The part of the CDR3 DNA that was read is TGTGCCTGGAGTCCCAGGACTGGGGGGTATGCAGAAACGCTGTAT. It specifies CAWSPRTGGYAETLY. The full CDR3 reads CAWSPRTGGYAETLYF.

This clone ranks as medium-sized. Gene names and germline refer to mouse. The read finishes 1 residue shy of the CDR3 end, and the germline J gene is used to complete it. The chain combines TRBV2 with TRBJ1-5; D is unclear. Germline V CDR1 and CDR2: LGHNA, YSYQKL. V lost 4 bases and J lost 0, with 4 bases in between. CDR3 length equals 13 residues. This CDR3 reads CASSLYNNQAPLF. Incomplete CDR3 DNA: TGTGCCAGCAGCCTGTATAACAACCAGGCTCCGCTT.

About this clone: The gene names here belong to mouse. The CDR3 end lies 1 residue beyond the end of the read and is filled in from the germline J gene. This chain links TRBV3 with TRBJ2-3, with TRBD2 matching over 8 bases. Per the germline V gene, CDR1 is SNHLY and CDR2 is FYNGKV (reference sequence). The ends lost 4 bases at V and 0 bases at J; junction bases unmatched: 3. This CDR3 comprises 15 residues. CDR3 protein: CASSSNWGSAETLYF. Incomplete CDR3 DNA: TGTGCCAGCAGCTCAAACTGGGGGAGTGCAGAAACGCTGTAT.

This clone is termed medium-sized. Genes and germline are mouse. The observed sequence ends 1 residue before the CDR3 terminus, with the missing tail filled in from the germline J gene. The V call is TRBV16, the J call TRBJ2-1; D assignment may be TRBD1 or TRBD2 (5 bases each). V was cut by 3 bases and J by 1 base, with 7 bases left in between. The CDR3 covers 14 residues. CDR1 and CDR2 (germline): SGHSA, FRNQAP. The CDR3 bases that were read are TGTGCAAGCAGCTTCCGGGACAACTATGCTGAGCAGTTC. It codes for CASSFRDNYAEQF. The CDR3 in full is CASSFRDNYAEQFF.

As to this clone: Genes here carry mouse names. Read coverage stops 1 residue before the CDR3 terminus; the germline J gene supplies the remainder. The rearrangement links TRBV12-2 to TRBJ1-4; tentative D call: TRBD1 (5 bases). The CDR3 totals 14 residues. Per germline, CDR1 SGHLS and CDR2 HYDKME. V lost 0 bases and J lost 4, with 8 bases in between. The CDR3 region is CASSLRGLNERLFF. CDR3 DNA, as far as it was read: TGTGCCAGCTCTCTCAGGGGCCTCAACGAAAGATTATTT.

A word on this clone: Genes here carry mouse names. Other DNA sequences in the sample encode the same CDR3. The covered CDR3 bases are TGTGCCAGCAGTCTGACAGGGGGCAACACAGAAGTCTTC. This gives the protein CASSLTGGNTEVF. The full CDR3 protein is CASSLTGGNTEVFF. The chain links TRBV26 to TRBJ1-1, with TRBD1 identical over 9 bases. From the germline J gene comes the end of the CDR3, since the read stops 1 residue before it. The germline gives CDR1 KGHPV, CDR2 FQNQEV (reference sequence). Trimming removed 2 bases from V and 2 bases from J; junction bases left unmatched: 0. The CDR3 length is 14 residues.

With respect to this clone: The listed genes are named as in mouse. Here the CDR3 reads CASSQQNTGQLYF. The CDR3 bases that were read are TGTGCCAGCAGCCAACAGAACACCGGGCAGCTCTAC. The chain joins TRBV2 to TRBJ2-2; D is unclear. Coverage ceases 1 residue before the CDR3 finishes, and the germline J gene fills in the end. Per germline, CDR1 LGHNA and CDR2 YSYQKL. The V and J ends lost 2 bases and 2 bases respectively, with 3 bases between them. The CDR3 is 13 amino acids.

Remarks on this clone: Gene names and germline refer to mouse. The CDR3 end is not reached by the read, which stops 1 residue before it; the germline J gene fills it in. The chain employs TRBV24 and TRBJ2-5, with TRBD2 identical over 9 bases. CDR3 size: 15 residues. The germline gives CDR1 KGHTA, CDR2 FRNEEI. V was clipped by 6 bases and J by 0 bases; unmatched bases: 4. CDR3 sequence: CASSRDWANQDTQYF. Incomplete CDR3 DNA: TGTGCCAGCAGCCGGGACTGGGCAAACCAAGACACCCAGTAC.

Notes on this clone: Gene names denote mouse genes. Coverage ceases 1 residue before the CDR3 finishes, and the germline J gene fills in the end. The chain couples TRBV26 to TRBJ1-1; D perhaps matches TRBD1 (6 bases). The CDR3 totals 14 residues. Germline lookup yields CDR1 KGHPV and CDR2 FQNQEV (reference sequence). The germline V and J ends were trimmed by 2 bases and 4 bases, with 11 bases remaining between them. This CDR3 reads CASSLRGGGTEVFF. The CDR3 DNA, read in part, is TGTGCCAGCAGTCTGAGGGGGGGCGGCACAGAAGTCTTC.

As for this clone: The gene symbols are mouse symbols. The CDR3 is cut off 1 residue early in the read; its end comes from the germline J gene. The V gene is TRBV4, the J gene TRBJ1-1, with TRBD1 matching 9 bases. With V trimmed by 4 bases and J by 6 bases, 6 bases remained unmatched. The germline CDR1 and CDR2 sequences are LGHDT and YNNKQL (reference sequence). The CDR3 contains 14 residues. The CDR3 here is CASSLTGGRPEVFF. CDR3 DNA, as far as it was read: TGTGCCAGCAGCTTGACAGGGGGTCGGCCAGAAGTCTTC.

This clone was found a few times. Gene names follow the mouse nomenclature. The CDR3 end is not reached by the read, which stops 1 residue before it; the germline J gene fills it in. The genes are TRBV26 and TRBJ1-4; TRBD1 is a possible D gene (6 bases). The CDR3 extends over 14 amino acids. Germline CDR1 is KGHPV and CDR2 is FQNQEV (reference sequence). Trimming stripped 6 bases from V and 0 bases from J, with 8 bases between. CDR3 region: CASRGQISNERLFF. Incomplete CDR3 DNA: TGTGCCAGCAGGGGACAAATTTCCAACGAAAGATTATTT.

About this clone: Gene names refer to mouse genes. The read ends 1 residue shy of where the CDR3 ends; the end is completed using the germline J gene. The gene calls are TRBV5 and TRBJ1-6; 7 bases are a match to TRBD1. TRBJ1-6 falls under the ORF class, with uncertain function. The J segment lost 0 bases and the V segment lost 0 bases, leaving 2 bases of the junction unmatched. Germline assignment: CDR1 LGHNA and CDR2 YNLKQL (reference sequence). This CDR3 contains 17 residues. The sequenced part of the CDR3 DNA is TGTGCCAGCAGCCAAGAAGACAGGGATTCCTATAATTCGCCCCTCTAC. This encodes CASSQEDRDSYNSPLY. The entire CDR3 reads CASSQEDRDSYNSPLYF.

This clone ranks as medium-sized. Gene names and germline match the mouse. The sequence runs out 1 residue before the end of the CDR3; the remainder is reconstructed from the germline J gene. The rearrangement uses TRBV5 and TRBJ2-3; 7 nucleotides align to TRBD2. The CDR3 has 14 amino acids. Germline V gene lookup returns CDR1 LGHNA and CDR2 YNLKQL (reference sequence). V gave up 4 bases and J gave up 2 bases; unmatched junction bases: 3. The part of the CDR3 DNA that was read is TGTGCCAGCAGCCGGACTGGAGATGCAGAAACGCTGTAT. This encodes CASSRTGDAETLY. The full-length CDR3 reads as CASSRTGDAETLYF.